A single sample gave rise to the 29 T cell receptor beta chains below, sequenced in a study of identical twins. TCRdb fed the 5' RACE reads into MiXCR, producing one record per CDR3 protein. The repertoire holds approximately 690,000 distinct CDR3 sequences, with around 6% as singletons. Source material: naive T cells sorted from blood. Every receptor here comes from a man aged 18 to 30 in good health.

This clonotype was recorded a few times. CDR3 coding DNA: TGTGCCGGGAGACAGGGGACGAACACCGGGGAGCTGTTTTTT. Protein: CAGRQGTNTGELFF. The genes are TRBV6-1 and TRBJ2-2; TRBD1 matches at 8 bases. The CDR3 is made up of 14 amino acids. Germline V gives CDR1 MNHNS, CDR2 SASEGT. The V and J ends lost 11 bases and 0 bases, in that order; junction bases with no gene match: 5.

The chain is built from TRBV3-1 and TRBJ1-3; 8 bases align to TRBD1. Germline V gene lookup returns CDR1 LGHDT and CDR2 YNNKEL (reference sequence). The J segment lost 4 bases and the V segment lost 4 bases, leaving 9 bases of the junction unmatched. CDR3 length: 16 residues. The CDR3 coding sequence is TGTGCCAGCAGCCGGAATCCCGGGACAGGAGGAAACACCATATATTTT. It encodes CASSRNPGTGGNTIYF.

This clonotype was detected ten times or more. The chain recombines TRBV5-1 with TRBJ1-5, with 8 bases identical to TRBD1. Trimming removed 3 bases from V and 5 bases from J; junction bases left unmatched: 4. The V gene's germline CDR1 is SGHRS and CDR2 YFSETQ. The CDR3 consists of 14 residues. The CDR3 coding sequence is TGCGCCAGCAGCTCCGGACAGGGCGATCAGCCCCAGCATTTT. Protein product: CASSSGQGDQPQHF.

This clonotype was detected many times. The chain combines TRBV5-1 with TRBJ1-4; D unclear. There are 13 residues in the CDR3. The V end lost 3 bases, the J end lost 7 bases, and 10 bases lay between the germline ends. Germline V lookup: CDR1 SGHRS, CDR2 YFSETQ. CDR3 loop: CASSSGRGEKLFF. DNA of the CDR3: TGCGCCAGCAGCTCAGGACGCGGTGAAAAACTGTTTTTT. Full variable domain (remainder filled in from reference TRBV5-1 and TRBJ1-4): KAGVTQTPRYLIKTRGQQVTLSCSPISGHRSVSWYQQTPGQGLQFLFEYFSETQRNKGNFPGRFSGRQFSNSRSEMNVSTLELGDSALYLCASSSGRGEKLFFGSGTQLSVL.

The chain carries TRBV5-1 and TRBJ2-7, with D perhaps matching TRBD2 (6 bases). This CDR3 is 15 amino acids long. V was clipped by 4 bases and J by 3 bases, with 17 bases between them. The germline V gene has CDR1 SGHRS and CDR2 YFSETQ. The CDR3 region is CASSPQAGRDYEQYF. The CDR3 DNA is TGCGCCAGCAGCCCACAGGCGGGGCGAGACTACGAGCAGTACTTC.

This clonotype was counted at least ten times. The chain employs TRBV12-3 or TRBV12-4 and TRBJ2-1; 8 positions match TRBD1. The CDR3 sequence is 14 residues long. V was clipped by 6 bases and J by 5 bases; unmatched bases: 6. CDR3 loop: CASSPGQGNNEQFF. In nucleotides, the CDR3 is TGTGCCAGCAGCCCTGGACAGGGAAACAATGAGCAGTTCTTC.

This clonotype was seen a few times. A read error may produce the germline difference seen at one junction end. J is TRBJ1-2 and V is TRBV20-1; D is possibly TRBD1 (5 bases). Looked up from germline, CDR1 is DFQATT and CDR2 is SNEGSKA (reference sequence). This CDR3 is built from 13 residues. CDR3 protein: CSATLPQQTGWAF. The DNA for the CDR3 is TGCAGTGCTACGCTGCCCCAACAAACAGGTTGGGCCTTC.

At least ten counts were recorded for this clonotype. V gene TRBV20-1 combines with J gene TRBJ2-3, with D possibly being TRBD1 or TRBD2 (5 bases each). Trimming removed 4 bases from V and 2 bases from J, with 19 bases in between. There are 16 residues in the CDR3. The germline gives CDR1 DFQATT, CDR2 SNEGSKA (reference sequence). CDR3 loop: CSATTRDEGITDTQYF. The CDR3 nucleotides read TGCAGTGCTACTACCCGGGACGAGGGTATCACAGATACGCAGTATTTT.

The V call is TRBV6-5, the J call TRBJ2-7; tentative D call: TRBD2 (6 bases). The V end lost 6 bases, the J end lost 6 bases, and 12 bases lay between the germline ends. The CDR3 covers 12 residues. Germline V gene sequence: CDR1 MNHEY, CDR2 SVGAGI. The CDR3: CASSDGRGEQYF. The CDR3 coding sequence is TGTGCCAGCAGCGACGGGAGAGGCGAGCAGTACTTC.

This clonotype was seen a handful of times. V and J are TRBV6-5 and TRBJ1-2; TRBD1 agrees at 10 bases. The CDR3 extends over 15 amino acids. V dropped 0 bases and J dropped 3; count of bases not matched to a gene: 1. Germline V CDR1 and CDR2: MNHEY, SVGAGI. CDR3 coding DNA: TGTGCCAGCAGTTACTCCGGGACAGGGGACTATGGCTACACCTTC. Protein sequence: CASSYSGTGDYGYTF.

As to this clonotype: A much larger clonotype is one base distant, so this may be a read error. The gene calls are TRBV20-1 and TRBJ2-7; D gene unclear. CDR1 and CDR2 from the germline V gene are DFQATT and SNEGSKA (reference sequence). The CDR3 is 11 amino acids. The CDR3 here is CSGEATYEQYF. CDR3 coding DNA: TGCAGCGGCGAGGCAACCTACGAGCAGTACTTC.

This clonotype was detected only a few times. The gene calls are TRBV20-1 and TRBJ1-5; TRBD1 matches at 7 bases. Per germline, CDR1 DFQATT and CDR2 SNEGSKA (reference sequence). The V segment lost 4 bases and the J segment 4 bases; nucleotides outside the gene matches: 10. This CDR3 comprises 15 residues. The CDR3 coding sequence is TGCAGTGCTATCCGGGACAGCTTCGATAATCAGCCCCAGCATTTT. As protein: CSAIRDSFDNQPQHF.

In its sample, this clonotype was seen many times. The genes are TRBV10-3 and TRBJ2-3; 9 bases fit TRBD1. Losses at the gene ends were 11 bases for V and 5 bases for J; bases not matched to a gene: 14. The CDR3 length is 15 residues. The V gene's germline CDR1 is ENHRY and CDR2 SYGVKD. The CDR3 bases are TGTGCCGGGGGAACAGGGGGCGTTGGTGGAGATACGCAGTATTTT. Encoded protein: CAGGTGGVGGDTQYF.

This clonotype has a count of ten or more. The genes are TRBV6-1 and TRBJ2-1; D is perhaps TRBD2 (7 bases). Germline-derived CDR1 and CDR2 are MNHNS and SASEGT. The CDR3 is 16 residues long. V was clipped by 9 bases and J by 0 bases, with 18 bases between them. DNA for the CDR3: TGTGCCAGTAGGGGGGGGTCCTTAAGCTCCTACAATGAGCAGTTCTTC. Residues: CASRGGSLSSYNEQFF.

This chain links TRBV5-1 with TRBJ2-1; D may be TRBD1 (6 bases). There are 15 residues in the CDR3. Germline values: CDR1 SGHRS, CDR2 YFSETQ. V dropped 2 bases and J dropped 2 bases, with 11 bases sitting between them. CDR3 sequence: CASSLRTAAYNEQFF. The DNA for the CDR3 is TGCGCCAGCAGCTTACGGACAGCTGCCTACAATGAGCAGTTCTTC.

The table lists this clonotype with a few counts. The chain has TRBV5-1 and TRBJ1-2, with D hard to call. Germline assignment: CDR1 SGHRS and CDR2 YFSETQ. The CDR3 loop spans 13 amino acids. Trimming took 3 bases from V and 3 from J, leaving 9 bases between them. The CDR3 loop is CASSSQEYYGYTF. The CDR3 DNA is TGCGCCAGCAGCTCCCAGGAATACTATGGCTACACCTTC.

This clonotype was counted many times. This sequence joins TRBV5-1 and TRBJ2-3; D may be TRBD1 (5 bases). From germline, CDR1 is SGHRS and CDR2 YFSETQ. CDR3 length: 15 amino acids. The V and J ends lost 4 bases and 1 base respectively, with 13 bases between them. The CDR3 region is CASSQQGSGTDTQYF. DNA of the CDR3: TGCGCCAGCAGCCAGCAGGGATCCGGCACAGATACGCAGTATTTT.

This clonotype was picked up a small number of times. The CDR3 loop reads CASSKDPVGGQASSGNTIYF. The CDR3 nucleotides are TGTGCCAGCAGCAAAGACCCGGTGGGGGGACAGGCCAGCTCTGGAAACACCATATATTTT. The genes are TRBV21-1 and TRBJ1-3; the D call TRBD1 from the table was never checked on the DNA. TRBV21-1 is a known pseudogene. This CDR3 is 20 amino acids long.

This clonotype has a handful of counts. V gene TRBV4-1 combines with J gene TRBJ2-5; 7 bases align to TRBD1. This CDR3 spans 13 amino acids. V shed 6 bases, J shed 3 bases, and the junction held 4 bases outside the gene matches. Germline V gene data show CDR1 as MGHRA and CDR2 as YSYEKL. DNA for the CDR3: TGCGCCAGCAGATCCGGGACAGAAGAGACCCAGTACTTC. Translating it yields CASRSGTEETQYF.

This chain links TRBV5-1 with TRBJ2-5; D is tentatively TRBD1 or TRBD2 (5 bases each). Trimming took 0 bases from V and 3 from J, leaving 12 bases between them. CDR1 is SGHRS, CDR2 YFSETQ, per germline. The CDR3 has 15 amino acids. CDR3 nucleotide sequence: TGCGCCAGCAGCTTGGGCCGGGACGGAGAAGAGACCCAGTACTTC. Protein product: CASSLGRDGEETQYF.

This clonotype was seen a handful of times. The chain carries TRBV7-8 and TRBJ2-1; TRBD2 agrees at 9 bases. Germline V CDR1 and CDR2: SGHVS, FQNEAQ. The CDR3 is 17 amino acids. V shed 0 bases and J 8 bases; nucleotides not matched to a gene: 11. The CDR3 is CASSLAFWREGHDEQFF. The CDR3 DNA follows: TGTGCCAGCAGCTTAGCGTTTTGGCGGGAGGGCCACGATGAGCAGTTCTTC.

This clonotype was seen ten or more times. The rearrangement links TRBV5-1 to TRBJ2-1, with 8 bases fitting TRBD2. This CDR3 has 15 residues. The germline CDR1 and CDR2 sequences are SGHRS and YFSETQ. Trimming removed 5 bases from V and 4 bases from J; junction bases left unmatched: 8. CDR3 protein: CASRRGTSGYNEQFF. The DNA of the CDR3 is TGCGCCAGCAGAAGGGGTACTAGCGGATACAATGAGCAGTTCTTC.

This clonotype was counted between two and nine times. The chain combines TRBV6-1 with TRBJ2-3, with 10 bases identical to TRBD2. Germline CDR1 MNHNS, CDR2 SASEGT. The CDR3 has 15 residues. Trimming at V came to 8 bases and at J to 11 bases, leaving 16 bases not matched to a gene. This chain's CDR3 is CASRPPSGGGGGQYF. The CDR3 DNA reads TGTGCCAGCCGTCCGCCTAGCGGGGGCGGAGGGGGGCAGTATTTT.

The chain links TRBV6-5 to TRBJ2-7; 9 bases agree with TRBD2. This CDR3 is 15 amino acids long. Germline CDR1 MNHEY, CDR2 SVGAGI. Unmatched junction bases numbered 9, after V lost 3 bases and J lost 6 bases. CDR3 coding DNA: TGTGCCAGCAGTTATCCGAGCGGGAGGACCGGCGAGCAGTACGTC. As protein: CASSYPSGRTGEQYV.

The chain joins TRBV12-3 or TRBV12-4 to TRBJ2-3; maybe TRBD2 (5 bases). With 3 bases removed from V and 0 bases from J, the gap between germline ends came to 10 bases. The CDR3 contains 15 residues. The CDR3 DNA reads TGTGCCAGCAGTTTGCCGGAGGACAGCACAGATACGCAGTATTTT. Protein product: CASSLPEDSTDTQYF.

The chain uses TRBV4-2 and TRBJ1-5, with 9 bases aligning to TRBD1. This CDR3 is 18 amino acids long. Germline V lookup: CDR1 LGHNA, CDR2 YNFKEQ. V was clipped by 4 bases and J by 0 bases; unmatched bases: 10. The CDR3 region is CASSRTGTGTNSNQPQHF. The CDR3 coding sequence is TGTGCCAGCAGCCGCACCGGGACAGGGACAAATAGCAATCAGCCCCAGCATTTT.

In this sample, this clonotype turned up many times. The V and J genes are TRBV12-3 or TRBV12-4 and TRBJ2-2, with a weak D call TRBD2 (5 bases). CDR3 length equals 15 residues. Trimming took 4 bases from V and 1 from J, leaving 10 bases between them. As DNA, the CDR3 is TGTGCCAGCAGTTCGCCCGGGAAGAACACCGGGGAGCTGTTTTTT. Amino acid sequence: CASSSPGKNTGELFF.

This chain uses TRBV3-1 with TRBJ1-1, with TRBD1 matching over 11 bases. The CDR3 is 13 residues long. CDR1 LGHDT and CDR2 YNNKEL come from the germline V gene (reference sequence). V shed 8 bases, J shed 6 bases, and the junction held 5 bases outside the gene matches. This CDR3 reads CASGQGARAEAFF. The CDR3 bases are TGTGCCAGCGGACAGGGGGCTAGGGCTGAAGCTTTCTTT.

DNA of the CDR3: TGTGCCAGCAGCCCCCACAGCACAATCCACGAGCAGTACTTC. Protein: CASSPHSTIHEQYF. This chain links TRBV6-1 with TRBJ2-7, with D unclear. The CDR3 runs 14 residues. Germline CDR1 and CDR2: MNHNS and SASEGT. V was trimmed by 6 bases and J by 5 bases, leaving 17 bases between them.